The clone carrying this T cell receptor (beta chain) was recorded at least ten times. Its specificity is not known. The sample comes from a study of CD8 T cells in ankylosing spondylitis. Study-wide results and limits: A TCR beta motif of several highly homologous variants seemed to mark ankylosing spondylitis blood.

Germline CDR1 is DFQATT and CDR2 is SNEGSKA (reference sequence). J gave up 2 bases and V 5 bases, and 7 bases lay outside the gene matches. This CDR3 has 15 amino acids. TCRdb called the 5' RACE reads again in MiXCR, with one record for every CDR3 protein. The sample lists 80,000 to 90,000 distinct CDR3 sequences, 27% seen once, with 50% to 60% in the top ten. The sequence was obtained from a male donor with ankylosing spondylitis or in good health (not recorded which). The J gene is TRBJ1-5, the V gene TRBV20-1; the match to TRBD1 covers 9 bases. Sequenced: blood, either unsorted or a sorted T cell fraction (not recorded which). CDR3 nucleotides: TGCAGTGCTGAGACAGGGGGGAATGGCAATCAGCCCCAGCATTTT. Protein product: CSAETGGNGNQPQHF.